A single T cell receptor beta chain is shown here with its context. Its specificity is unknown. The data stem from a study of T-cell memory formation after mild COVID-19. This CDR3 is 15 amino acids long. V gave up 4 bases and J gave up 8 bases, with 15 bases separating them. Per the germline V gene, CDR1 is SGHTA and CDR2 is FQGNSA. TCRdb used MiXCR to reprocess the 5' RACE reads, holding one entry per CDR3 protein. This sample has about 55,000 distinct CDR3 sequences, with more than 9% found just once. Study conclusions and caveats: Nothing showed for sure that second-wave clones peaking on day 37 were SARS-CoV-2 specific. CD4+ contracting clones lay mainly in CM and EM, CD8+ ones in EMRA.

Sequenced: PBMCs or a T cell subset sorted from them (not recorded which). This TCR came from a man younger than 35 who had mild COVID-19 (a few samples of this study predate the infection). Cell type and time point are not known. The rearrangement joins TRBV7-2 to TRBJ1-6, with D perhaps TRBD1 (5 bases). The DNA for the CDR3 is TGTGCCAGCAGCTCACAACTGGCGGGGGATTCACCCCTCCACTTT. Protein product: CASSSQLAGDSPLHF.